Here is one T cell receptor beta chain with its context. Its antigen remains unknown. Sequencing used immunoSEQ multiplex PCR; TCRdb keeps in-frame clones, though not all of them. The sample carries more than 60,000 clones, approximately 88% recorded once. These data originate in a study of Tregs in tolerant kidney transplant recipients. CDR3 length: 16 amino acids. Germline lookup yields CDR1 SGHNT and CDR2 YYREEE (reference sequence). V lost 0 bases, J lost 0 bases, and 7 bases lay in between. Whole-study results and caveats: Antigen-driven expansion was suggested because donor-specific Tregs expanded more than all Tregs in tolerant patients. The most relevant donor-specific Treg TCRbeta repertoire apparently came from expansion with activated donor B cells. Biological reproducibility was not directly addressed, but technical replication error appeared minimal. Some patients' samples used different primers over time, so nucleotide sequences weren't comparable.

Sequenced material: CD4+ T cells from blood, taken before the transplant. This sequence originates from a human donor who received a combined kidney and bone marrow transplant. This sequence joins TRBV5-4 and TRBJ2-6, with D possibly being TRBD1 (5 bases). DNA for the CDR3: TGTGCCAGCAGCTTGGCCGACAGCTCTGGGGCCAACGTCCTGACTTTC. Its translation: CASSLADSSGANVLTF.